One sample yielded the 31 T cell receptor beta chains listed below, sequenced in a study of shared clonotypes between healthy human individuals. Some clones are missing from TCRdb's copy, which holds only in-frame ones; the method was immunoSEQ multiplex PCR. The sample has about 2 million clones; about 95% are singletons. Positively selected for CCR7, the CD45RO-negative cells used as naive CD8 cells excluded terminally differentiated effector memory CD45RA+ cells. Source material: naive CD8+ T cells sorted from blood. The source is a man between 18 and 29 years old in good health.

The chain joins TRBV6-1 to TRBJ1-5; 9 bases are a match to TRBD1. The trim removed 1 base at V and 0 bases at J, leaving 1 base unmatched. The CDR3 is 16 amino acids. CDR1 and CDR2 (germline): MNHNS, SASEGT. The DNA for the CDR3 is TGTGCCAGCAGTGAAGACAGGGGGCATAGCAATCAGCCCCAGCATTTT. This sequence encodes CASSEDRGHSNQPQHF.

This sequence joins TRBV27 and TRBJ2-5, with 8 bases identical to TRBD1. The CDR3 loop spans 14 amino acids. Germline lookup yields CDR1 MNHEY and CDR2 SMNVEV (reference sequence). The J segment lost 2 bases and the V segment lost 8 bases, leaving 7 bases of the junction unmatched. The CDR3, as DNA: TGTGCCAGCGCCCCAGGGACAGGACAAGAGACCCAGTACTTC. It translates to CASAPGTGQETQYF.

The rearrangement links TRBV30 to TRBJ2-3, with TRBD2 matching over 11 bases. V lost 4 bases, J lost 4 bases, and 13 bases stayed unmatched. Germline V gene data show CDR1 as GTSNPN and CDR2 as SVGIG (reference sequence). This CDR3 spans 17 amino acids. The CDR3 DNA is TGTGCCTGGAACTCTCTGGACCTTAGCGGGGGGGCAGATACGCAGTATTTT. It specifies CAWNSLDLSGGADTQYF.

This clone has just one count. The V gene is TRBV10-3, the J gene TRBJ1-3, with D unresolved. The germline CDR1 and CDR2 sequences are ENHRY and SYGVKD. V was pared by 2 bases and J by 0 bases, with 8 bases between. The CDR3 runs 15 residues. The CDR3 region is CAISEMLNSGNTIYF. CDR3 DNA sequence: TGTGCCATCAGTGAGATGCTCAACTCTGGAAACACCATATATTTT.

The J gene is TRBJ2-5, the V gene TRBV28; D may be TRBD1 (5 bases). Germline CDR1 and CDR2: MDHEN and SYDVKM. The V end was cut by 8 bases, the J end by 2 bases, with 18 bases between. The CDR3 sequence is 15 residues long. For the CDR3, the DNA is TGTGCCAGCGCAGTTTACCCACAGGAACAAGAGACCCAGTACTTC. Translation: CASAVYPQEQETQYF.

The CDR3 DNA follows: TGTGCCAGCAGCGCCGGGGACCTTTCTGGGGCCAACGTCCTGACTTTC. This gives the protein CASSAGDLSGANVLTF. The chain joins TRBV5-4 to TRBJ2-6; D may correspond to TRBD1 or TRBD2 (5 bases each). CDR3 length: 16 amino acids. The germline V and J ends were trimmed by 4 bases and 1 base, with 12 bases remaining between them. In germline, CDR1 is SGHNT, CDR2 YYREEE (reference sequence).

The chain couples TRBV4-1 to TRBJ2-1; D gene ambiguous. Deletions cut 4 bases from V and 5 bases from J, with 18 bases between. CDR1 MGHRA and CDR2 YSYEKL come from the germline V gene. The CDR3 totals 16 residues. The CDR3 nucleotides read TGCGCCAGCAGCCGCAACATGGATTCCTTAGACAATGAGCAGTTCTTC. Protein: CASSRNMDSLDNEQFF.

The J gene is TRBJ2-7, the V gene TRBV4-3; TRBD2 matches at 8 bases. In germline, CDR1 is LGHNA, CDR2 YSLEER. J was trimmed by 0 bases and V by 0 bases; bases with no gene match: 4. This CDR3 spans 16 amino acids. CDR3 region: CASSQDSGITSYEQYF. In DNA, the CDR3 is TGCGCCAGCAGCCAAGATAGCGGGATAACCTCCTACGAGCAGTACTTC.

This clone was recorded only once. J is TRBJ2-1 and V is TRBV9; D is perhaps TRBD1 or TRBD2 (5 bases each). V was shortened by 0 bases and J by 3 bases, with 10 bases between the two germline ends. Germline V lookup: CDR1 SGDLS, CDR2 YYNGEE. The CDR3 covers 15 residues. CDR3 DNA: TGTGCCAGCAGCGTAGTGGGGGAGCTCTACAATGAGCAGTTCTTC. It yields the protein CASSVVGELYNEQFF.

This chain uses TRBV11-3 with TRBJ2-2, with D uncertain. The germline V and J ends were trimmed by 2 bases and 6 bases, with 4 bases remaining between them. Looked up from germline, CDR1 is SGHNT and CDR2 is YENEEA. The CDR3 sequence is 12 residues long. In DNA form, the CDR3 reads TGTGCCAGCAGCTTATGGGCCGGGGAGCTGTTTTTT. Protein sequence: CASSLWAGELFF.

This chain links TRBV7-6 with TRBJ1-1; the D gene is possibly TRBD1 (5 bases). Germline assignment: CDR1 SGHVS and CDR2 FNYEAQ. The length of the CDR3 is 18 residues. V was clipped by 0 bases and J by 0 bases, with 17 bases between them. CDR3 sequence: CASSLADSGWGMNTEAFF. The DNA for the CDR3 is TGTGCCAGCAGCTTAGCGGATTCGGGGTGGGGGATGAACACTGAAGCTTTCTTT.

A remark on this clone: Different DNA sequences within this sample yield the same CDR3. V gene TRBV9 combines with J gene TRBJ2-2; D gene uncertain. CDR1 and CDR2 from the germline V gene are SGDLS and YYNGEE. V lost 7 bases and J 5 bases, leaving 3 bases between the germline ends. The CDR3 is 10 residues long. The CDR3, as DNA: TGTGCCAGCGGAACCGGGGAGCTGTTTTTT. Its protein is CASGTGELFF.

The CDR3, as DNA: TGCGCCAGCAGCAGCCGAGGGGGGCTCATCGCAGATACGCAGTATTTT. Amino acids: CASSSRGGLIADTQYF. This sequence joins TRBV4-1 and TRBJ2-3; possibly TRBD1 or TRBD2 for D (6 bases each). From germline, CDR1 is MGHRA and CDR2 YSYEKL. Trimming pared 5 bases from V and 4 bases from J, leaving 19 bases between. The CDR3 extends over 16 amino acids.

This chain connects TRBV30 to TRBJ1-2; D might be TRBD1 (5 bases). In germline, CDR1 is GTSNPN, CDR2 SVGIG (reference sequence). Trimming stripped 2 bases from V and 4 bases from J, with 14 bases between. The CDR3 is 14 amino acids. The CDR3 loop reads CAWSFQGGVYGYTF. As DNA, the CDR3 is TGTGCCTGGAGTTTTCAGGGAGGTGTCTATGGCTACACCTTC.

The rearrangement links TRBV5-6 to TRBJ2-7; D unclear. CDR1 and CDR2 from the germline V gene are SGHDT and YYEEEE. This CDR3 spans 11 amino acids. Trimming pared 0 bases from V and 7 bases from J, leaving 5 bases between. The CDR3: CASSLVPEQYF. The CDR3 DNA reads TGTGCCAGCAGCTTGGTTCCAGAGCAGTACTTC.

This clone has more than one count but fewer than ten. The chain is built from TRBV9 and TRBJ1-6, with 7 bases fitting TRBD1. With 3 bases clipped from V and 10 bases from J, the junction kept 4 bases outside the gene matches. The CDR3 has 13 amino acids. Germline-derived CDR1 and CDR2 are SGDLS and YYNGEE. In nucleotides, the CDR3 is TGTGCCAGCAGCGAGGGGACAGCGTCACCCCTCCACTTT. Translating gives CASSEGTASPLHF.

The V gene is TRBV4-3, the J gene TRBJ1-3; D not resolved. V was clipped by 0 bases and J by 6 bases, with 12 bases between them. The CDR3 loop spans 15 amino acids. Germline assignment: CDR1 LGHNA and CDR2 YSLEER. CDR3 sequence reads: CASSQDGQLENTIYF. The CDR3 DNA is TGCGCCAGCAGCCAAGACGGGCAGCTGGAAAACACCATATATTTT.

The gene calls are TRBV6-1 and TRBJ2-7; D is possibly TRBD2 (6 bases). CDR3 length equals 14 residues. V dropped 4 bases and J dropped 2 bases, with 12 bases sitting between them. Germline assignment: CDR1 MNHNS and CDR2 SASEGT. The CDR3 sequence: CASSGGLSPYEQYF. In nucleotides, the CDR3 is TGTGCCAGCAGTGGAGGACTAAGCCCCTACGAGCAGTACTTC.

The chain employs TRBV5-1 and TRBJ2-2; D remains ambiguous. Germline-derived CDR1 and CDR2 are SGHRS and YFSETQ. V dropped 7 bases and J dropped 1 base, with 8 bases sitting between them. The CDR3 has 13 amino acids. CDR3 region: CASFGVNTGELFF. CDR3 bases: TGCGCCAGCTTTGGAGTGAACACCGGGGAGCTGTTTTTT.

The chain employs TRBV7-9 and TRBJ2-2, with 7 bases aligning to TRBD2. Germline V gene lookup returns CDR1 SEHNR and CDR2 FQNEAQ (reference sequence). The V and J ends lost 4 bases and 4 bases, in that order; junction bases with no gene match: 9. The CDR3 contains 16 residues. CDR3 region: CASSSGAGVRTGELFF. For the CDR3, the DNA is TGTGCCAGCAGCTCAGGTGCGGGAGTACGCACCGGGGAGCTGTTTTTT.

The chain combines TRBV28 with TRBJ1-6; D is undetermined. Trimming cost V 7 bases and J 11 bases, with 21 bases left between them. The CDR3 length is 15 residues. Germline loops: CDR1 MDHEN, CDR2 SYDVKM. The CDR3: CASTPFTGQDPPLHF. Written as DNA, the CDR3 is TGTGCCAGCACCCCTTTTACGGGTCAGGATCCACCCCTCCACTTT. The full variable domain, with the rest looked up from reference TRBV28 and TRBJ1-6, is DVKVTQSSRYLVKRTGEKVFLECVQDMDHENMFWYRQDPGLGLRLIYFSYDVKMKEKGDIPEGYSVSREKKERFSLILESASTNQTSMYLCASTPFTGQDPPLHFGNGTRLTVT.

As to this clone: Since no conserved phenylalanine or tryptophan closes the CDR3, a read error is the likely cause. The DNA is omitted, as the CDR3 cannot be located on it reliably, and the CDR3 follows TCRdb's listing. V is TRBV5-6 and J is TRBJ2-4; TRBD2 is taken as the D call from the table, unchecked against the DNA. The germline gives CDR1 SGHDT, CDR2 YYEEEE. From its first to its last residue, the CDR3 has 14 amino acids. CDR3 region: CASSPGLAGGPGFV.

This clone was counted only a few times. The V and J genes are TRBV4-1 and TRBJ1-6, with D hard to call. From germline, CDR1 is MGHRA and CDR2 YSYEKL. The V end was cut by 7 bases, the J end by 3 bases, with 16 bases between. The CDR3 consists of 16 residues. CDR3 region: CASNDLADVYNSPLHF. The CDR3 bases are TGCGCCAGCAACGACCTAGCTGACGTCTATAATTCACCCCTCCACTTT.

V and J are TRBV2 and TRBJ2-3, with D perhaps matching TRBD2 (5 bases). The CDR3 length is 14 residues. V gave up 6 bases and J gave up 3 bases, with 13 bases separating them. Germline lookup yields CDR1 SNHLY and CDR2 FYNNEI. This CDR3 is CASRELVTTDTQYF. The CDR3 nucleotides are TGTGCCAGCAGAGAACTAGTGACGACAGATACGCAGTATTTT.

The chain is built from TRBV7-9 and TRBJ1-6; 8 bases are a match to TRBD1. This CDR3 has 14 residues. Germline values: CDR1 SEHNR, CDR2 FQNEAQ (reference sequence). With V trimmed by 5 bases and J by 9 bases, 6 bases remained unmatched. This CDR3 reads CASSPGGPGSPLHF. The CDR3 DNA reads as TGTGCCAGCAGCCCAGGGGGCCCGGGTTCACCCCTCCACTTT.

This chain joins TRBV6-1 and TRBJ1-5; no clear D. V was clipped by 5 bases and J by 10 bases, with 15 bases between them. The CDR3 length is 13 residues. The germline gives CDR1 MNHNS, CDR2 SASEGT. In nucleotides, the CDR3 is TGTGCCAGCAGTTATACAGAAGAGGGACCCCAGCATTTT. Its translation is CASSYTEEGPQHF.

The chain links TRBV4-1 to TRBJ2-1, with 9 bases identical to TRBD2. Germline trimming cut 0 bases from V and 6 bases from J; bases unmatched to any gene: 6. Germline loops: CDR1 MGHRA, CDR2 YSYEKL. This CDR3 has 16 amino acids. CDR3 region: CASSQDGRGGLNEQFF. The CDR3 nucleotides read TGCGCCAGCAGCCAAGATGGGCGGGGGGGCCTCAATGAGCAGTTCTTC.

The chain is built from TRBV6-5 and TRBJ2-2, with D tentatively TRBD2 (6 bases). Germline V gene sequence: CDR1 MNHEY, CDR2 SVGAGI. The V gene lost 6 bases and the J gene lost 2 bases, with 10 bases spanning the gap. This CDR3 has 14 residues. The DNA for the CDR3 is TGTGCCAGCAGGACCGGGACTAACACCGGGGAGCTGTTTTTT. Amino acids: CASRTGTNTGELFF.

The chain carries TRBV2 and TRBJ2-1; 10 bases align to TRBD2. V was clipped by 5 bases and J by 4 bases; unmatched bases: 8. This CDR3 region has 16 residues. Germline values: CDR1 SNHLY, CDR2 FYNNEI. DNA for the CDR3: TGTGCCAGCAGTCCTGCAAGCGGGAGGGGTTACAATGAGCAGTTCTTC. Amino acids: CASSPASGRGYNEQFF.

The chain combines TRBV2 with TRBJ2-5; 11 nucleotides line up with TRBD1. Germline trimming cut 6 bases from V and 6 bases from J; bases unmatched to any gene: 3. Germline CDR1 reads SNHLY; CDR2 reads FYNNEI. The CDR3 spans 13 residues. The CDR3 here is CASSGQGAQTQYF. In DNA form, the CDR3 reads TGTGCCAGCAGCGGACAGGGGGCGCAGACCCAGTACTTC.

This chain uses TRBV6-5 with TRBJ2-3; no clear D. Per germline, CDR1 MNHEY and CDR2 SVGAGI. CDR3 size: 14 residues. Trimming stripped 7 bases from V and 1 base from J, with 12 bases between. Here the CDR3 reads CASKDGPGTDTQYF. Here the CDR3 DNA reads TGTGCCAGCAAGGACGGGCCCGGCACAGATACGCAGTATTTT.